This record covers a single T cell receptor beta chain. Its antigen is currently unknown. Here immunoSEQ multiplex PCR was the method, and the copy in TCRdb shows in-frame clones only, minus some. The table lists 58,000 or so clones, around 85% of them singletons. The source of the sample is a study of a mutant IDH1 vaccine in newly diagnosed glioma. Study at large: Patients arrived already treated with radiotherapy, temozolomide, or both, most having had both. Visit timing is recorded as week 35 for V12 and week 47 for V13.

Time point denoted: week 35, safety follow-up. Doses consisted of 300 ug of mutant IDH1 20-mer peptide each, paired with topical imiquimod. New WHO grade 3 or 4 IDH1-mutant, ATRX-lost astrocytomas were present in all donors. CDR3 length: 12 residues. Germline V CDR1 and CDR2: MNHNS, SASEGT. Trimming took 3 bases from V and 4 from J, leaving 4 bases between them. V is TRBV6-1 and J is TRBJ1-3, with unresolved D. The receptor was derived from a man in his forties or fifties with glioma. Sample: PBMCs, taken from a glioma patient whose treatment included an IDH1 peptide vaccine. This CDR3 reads CASSERGNTIYF. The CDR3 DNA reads TGTGCCAGCAGTGAGCGGGGAAACACCATATATTTT.